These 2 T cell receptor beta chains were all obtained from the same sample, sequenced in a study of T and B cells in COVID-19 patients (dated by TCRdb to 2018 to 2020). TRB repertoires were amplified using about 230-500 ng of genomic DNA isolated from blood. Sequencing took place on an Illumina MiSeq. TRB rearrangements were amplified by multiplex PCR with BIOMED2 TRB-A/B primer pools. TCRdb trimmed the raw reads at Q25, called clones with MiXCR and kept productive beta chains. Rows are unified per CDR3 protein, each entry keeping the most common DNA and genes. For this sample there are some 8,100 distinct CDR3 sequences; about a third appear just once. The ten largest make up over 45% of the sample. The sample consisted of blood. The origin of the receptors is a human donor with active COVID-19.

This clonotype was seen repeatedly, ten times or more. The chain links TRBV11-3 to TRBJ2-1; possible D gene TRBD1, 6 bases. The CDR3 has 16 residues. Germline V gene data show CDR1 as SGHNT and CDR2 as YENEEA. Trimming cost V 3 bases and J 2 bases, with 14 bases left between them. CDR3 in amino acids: CASSFYGAGAYNEQFF. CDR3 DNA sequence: TGTGCCAGCAGCTTTTATGGGGCAGGGGCCTACAATGAGCAGTTCTTC.

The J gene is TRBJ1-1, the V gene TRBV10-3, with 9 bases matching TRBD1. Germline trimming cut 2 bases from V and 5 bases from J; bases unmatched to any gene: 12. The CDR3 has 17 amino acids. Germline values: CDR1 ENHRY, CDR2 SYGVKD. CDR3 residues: CAISEELQGALRTEAFF. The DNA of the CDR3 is TGTGCCATCAGTGAGGAATTACAGGGGGCGCTGAGAACTGAAGCTTTCTTT.